There are a few counts of the clone carrying this TCR beta chain. With 60 Vbeta and 13 Jbeta primers, the PCR was carried out. Measured with immunoSEQ multiplex PCR; TCRdb has only the in-frame clones, and not every one. Of over 150,000 clones in the sample, roughly 78% were seen once. Trimming pared 6 bases from V and 7 bases from J, leaving 18 bases between. CDR3 length equals 14 residues. The V gene's germline CDR1 is MRHNA and CDR2 SNTAGT. This sample was taken from a study of cytomegalovirus exposure and HLA in healthy donors. The source of this sequence is a woman in her 50s in good health and CMV-seropositive. The sample taken for sequencing was PBMCs. The chain combines TRBV6-4 with TRBJ1-1; D remains ambiguous. CDR3 sequence (DNA): TGTGCCAGCAGGGGTGAGGGTAGTATAGGTGAAGCTTTCTTT. As protein: CASRGEGSIGEAFF.